The source of this T cell receptor (beta chain) is a study of T cells after yellow fever vaccination. Study conclusions and caveats: When the response was secondary, it was weaker but reached its peak faster, day 5 versus 15.

In its sample, this clonotype was seen many times. The target antigen is unknown. Germline CDR1 SGHKS, CDR2 YYEKEE (reference sequence). Trimming cost V 3 bases and J 4 bases; bases outside gene matches: 10. The CDR3 contains 16 residues. It was through 5'RACE template switching that TCR cDNA was made, with a universal primer site and UMIs added. TCRdb analysed the 5' RACE reads with MiXCR anew, one entry per CDR3 protein. The sample records some 320,000 distinct CDR3 sequences, 8.7% being singletons. This TCR came from a man younger than 35 who received the YFV17D yellow fever vaccine. The chain joins TRBV5-5 to TRBJ2-1, with 7 bases aligning to TRBD2. The sample consisted of PBMCs, taken on the day of the first yellow fever vaccination. The CDR3 sequence is CASSSPFGGYYNEQFF. In DNA form, the CDR3 reads TGTGCCAGCAGCTCCCCCTTCGGGGGGTATTACAATGAGCAGTTCTTC.